Listed below are T cell receptor beta chains from one sample, sequenced in a study of control samples from healthy donors and cancer patients. Produced via immunoSEQ multiplex PCR; TCRdb's table is partial and in-frame only. The table lists fewer than 200,000 clones, around 96% of them singletons. The sample taken for sequencing was blood. The receptors originated from a woman aged 25 to 39 in good health. CDR3s include the opening cysteine and the closing phenylalanine or tryptophan. The order of the fields is D gene, V gene, J gene, clone size, CDR3 DNA, CDR3 protein. The D gene is left open where the match is weak. Some rows have no size entry. The others give once, few or many, or a class for an expanded clone.

d_gene: .; v_gene: TRBV6-6; j_gene: TRBJ1-1; abundance: .; CDR3nt: TGTGCCAGCAGCAGTTACAACGCTGAAGCTTTCTTT; CDR3aa: CASSSYNAEAFF
d_gene: .; v_gene: TRBV6-6; j_gene: TRBJ2-2; abundance: .; CDR3nt: TGTGCCAGCAGTCGTCAGTCCACCGGGGAGCTGTTTTTT; CDR3aa: CASSRQSTGELFF
d_gene: .; v_gene: TRBV5-1; j_gene: TRBJ2-2; abundance: .; CDR3nt: TGCGCCAGCAGCTTGGTTGGGACTCACTCCACCGGGGAGCTGTTTTTT; CDR3aa: CASSLVGTHSTGELFF
d_gene: TRBD1; v_gene: TRBV28; j_gene: TRBJ1-5; abundance: once; CDR3nt: TGTGCCAGCAGTTTCCCCACCGGGACAGGGGGTACCCTTAGCAATCAGCCCCAGCATTTT; CDR3aa: CASSFPTGTGGTLSNQPQHF
d_gene: .; v_gene: TRBV28; j_gene: TRBJ1-6; abundance: .; CDR3nt: TGTGCCAGCAGTAATCTAGCTCCCAATTCACCCCTCCACTTT; CDR3aa: CASSNLAPNSPLHF
d_gene: TRBD2; v_gene: TRBV5-1; j_gene: TRBJ2-2; abundance: .; CDR3nt: TGCGCCAGCAGCCGACTAGCGAGGAACGGGGAGCTGTTTTTT; CDR3aa: CASSRLARNGELFF
d_gene: .; v_gene: TRBV19; j_gene: TRBJ1-5; abundance: .; CDR3nt: TGTGCCAGTAGTAGGACAGCCCTAGCTCAGCCCCAGCATTTT; CDR3aa: CASSRTALAQPQHF
d_gene: TRBD1; v_gene: TRBV27; j_gene: TRBJ2-7; abundance: .; CDR3nt: TGTGCCAGCAGTTCCCAAGGACAGGGGACAACCTACGAGCAGTACTTC; CDR3aa: CASSSQGQGTTYEQYF
d_gene: TRBD1; v_gene: TRBV5-4; j_gene: TRBJ1-1; abundance: .; CDR3nt: TGTGCCAGCAGCCTCGCCGGGACAGACAACACTGAAGCTTTCTTT; CDR3aa: CASSLAGTDNTEAFF
d_gene: .; v_gene: TRBV5-4; j_gene: TRBJ2-3; abundance: .; CDR3nt: TGTGCCAGCAGCGTATGGGGCACAGATACGCAGTATTTT; CDR3aa: CASSVWGTDTQYF
d_gene: TRBD1; v_gene: TRBV5-1; j_gene: TRBJ1-6; abundance: .; CDR3nt: TGCGCCAGCAGCTTGCAGGGGGATAATTCACCCCTCCACTTT; CDR3aa: CASSLQGDNSPLHF
d_gene: .; v_gene: TRBV19; j_gene: TRBJ2-7; abundance: .; CDR3nt: .; CDR3aa: CASSSGLTSSYEQYF
d_gene: .; v_gene: TRBV5-1; j_gene: TRBJ1-1; abundance: .; CDR3nt: TGCGCCAGCAGCTTGTGGGGGGACACTGAAGCTTTCTTT; CDR3aa: CASSLWGDTEAFF
d_gene: .; v_gene: TRBV3-1/TRBV3-2; j_gene: TRBJ1-2; abundance: .; CDR3nt: TGTGCCAGCAGCCAAGCCTGGGAGGGCTACACCTTC; CDR3aa: CASSQAWEGYTF
d_gene: .; v_gene: TRBV2; j_gene: TRBJ1-1; abundance: once; CDR3nt: TGTGCCAGCAGTGACGTAGGACTGAGCACTGAAGCTTTCTTT; CDR3aa: CASSDVGLSTEAFF
d_gene: TRBD1; v_gene: TRBV5-1; j_gene: TRBJ2-7; abundance: .; CDR3nt: TGCGCCAGCAGCTCCTTCCCGGGACAGGGCTACGAGCAGTACTTC; CDR3aa: CASSSFPGQGYEQYF
d_gene: TRBD1; v_gene: TRBV29-1; j_gene: TRBJ1-2; abundance: .; CDR3nt: TGCAGCGTTGGGGACAGGGGGCTTGTCTATGGCTACACCTTC; CDR3aa: CSVGDRGLVYGYTF
d_gene: TRBD1; v_gene: TRBV5-1; j_gene: TRBJ2-3; abundance: .; CDR3nt: TGCGCCAGCAGCACTGGGACAGTGAATACAGATACGCAGTATTTT; CDR3aa: CASSTGTVNTDTQYF
d_gene: .; v_gene: TRBV12-2; j_gene: TRBJ2-1; abundance: .; CDR3nt: TGTGCAAGTCGCTTTGTACTAGCGGGGGGTCCCTACAATGAGCAGTTCTTC; CDR3aa: CASRFVLAGGPYNEQFF
d_gene: TRBD1; v_gene: TRBV25-1; j_gene: TRBJ1-4; abundance: .; CDR3nt: TGTGCCAGCAGTGAAAAGACAGGGGCTAATGAAAAACTGTTTTTT; CDR3aa: CASSEKTGANEKLFF
d_gene: .; v_gene: TRBV30; j_gene: TRBJ1-4; abundance: .; CDR3nt: TGTGCCTGGAGAGGAGCTAATGAAAAACTGTTTTTT; CDR3aa: CAWRGANEKLFF
d_gene: TRBD2; v_gene: TRBV6-6; j_gene: TRBJ2-1; abundance: .; CDR3nt: TGTGCCAGCAGTTACTCAGATGGACTAGCCCACAATGAGCAGTTCTTC; CDR3aa: CASSYSDGLAHNEQFF
d_gene: .; v_gene: TRBV28; j_gene: TRBJ1-3; abundance: .; CDR3nt: TGTGCCAGCAGTCCCCCGGACATGGTAAACACCATATATTTT; CDR3aa: CASSPPDMVNTIYF
d_gene: .; v_gene: TRBV7-9; j_gene: TRBJ1-2; abundance: .; CDR3nt: TGTGCCAGCAGCTTTGGCAGCGAGTCCTATGGCTACACCTTC; CDR3aa: CASSFGSESYGYTF
d_gene: .; v_gene: TRBV6-5; j_gene: TRBJ1-4; abundance: .; CDR3nt: TGTGCCAGCAGTTTATTAAGGCAGGGTGAAAAACTGTTTTTT; CDR3aa: CASSLLRQGEKLFF
d_gene: .; v_gene: TRBV6-2/TRBV6-3; j_gene: TRBJ1-2; abundance: .; CDR3nt: TGTGCCAGCAGTTACCCCCGGGGAGCACCTAACTATGGCTACACCTTC; CDR3aa: CASSYPRGAPNYGYTF
d_gene: .; v_gene: TRBV5-1; j_gene: TRBJ1-1; abundance: .; CDR3nt: TGCGCCAGCAGTTTGATTGAGGGGGTTGGGACTGAAGCTTTCTTT; CDR3aa: CASSLIEGVGTEAFF
d_gene: .; v_gene: TRBV3-1/TRBV3-2; j_gene: TRBJ1-1; abundance: .; CDR3nt: TGTGCCAGCAGCCAAGACCCTCAGGACACTGAAGCTTTCTTT; CDR3aa: CASSQDPQDTEAFF
d_gene: .; v_gene: TRBV16; j_gene: TRBJ1-6; abundance: .; CDR3nt: TGTGCCAGCAGCCAATCTGCAGGAGAGGCAATATCACCCCTCCACTTT; CDR3aa: CASSQSAGEAISPLHF
d_gene: TRBD1; v_gene: TRBV3-1/TRBV3-2; j_gene: TRBJ1-1; abundance: once; CDR3nt: TGTGCCAGCAGCCCATATACAGGGGCTGAAGCTTTCTTT; CDR3aa: CASSPYTGAEAFF
d_gene: .; v_gene: TRBV28; j_gene: TRBJ1-5; abundance: .; CDR3nt: TGTGCCAGCAGTTTACCAGGGGGCAATCAGCCCCAGCATTTT; CDR3aa: CASSLPGGNQPQHF